This passage covers 27 T cell receptor beta chains from one sample sequenced in a study of cytomegalovirus exposure and HLA in healthy donors. This PCR relied on a set of 60 Vbeta primers and 13 Jbeta primers. TCRdb's copy holds only in-frame clones and misses some; the assay was immunoSEQ multiplex PCR. Here the sample spans more than 110,000 clones, more than 75% being singletons. Input material: PBMCs. The receptors were gathered from a man between 18 and 35 years old in good health and CMV-seronegative.

J is TRBJ2-3 and V is TRBV6-5; TRBD1 aligns across 7 bases. V gave up 6 bases and J gave up 4 bases; unmatched junction bases: 4. This CDR3 is 13 amino acids long. Germline values: CDR1 MNHEY, CDR2 SVGAGI. The CDR3: CASSWQGADTQYF. CDR3 DNA: TGTGCCAGCAGCTGGCAGGGGGCAGATACGCAGTATTTT.

This clone was found once. This rearrangement joins TRBV28 to TRBJ2-7, with 8 bases fitting TRBD2. Trimming took 8 bases from V and 6 from J; bases not matched to a gene: 6. The CDR3 is 12 amino acids. Germline V gene lookup returns CDR1 MDHEN and CDR2 SYDVKM. CDR3 residues: CASRIAGREQYF. CDR3 sequence (DNA): TGTGCCAGCCGGATAGCGGGACGCGAGCAGTACTTC.

This rearrangement joins TRBV6-1 to TRBJ2-1; no firm D call. V shed 8 bases and J shed 4 bases, with 12 bases lying between them. The CDR3 length is 13 residues. CDR1 MNHNS and CDR2 SASEGT come from the germline V gene. DNA for the CDR3: TGTGCCAGCGGTGCGACACATTACAATGAGCAGTTCTTC. Protein: CASGATHYNEQFF.

The CDR3 sequence: CASSVDRGRAEQYF. CDR3 bases: TGTGCCAGCAGTGTAGACAGGGGGCGCGCCGAGCAGTACTTC. The chain employs TRBV6-1 and TRBJ2-7; 10 bases are a match to TRBD1. CDR3 length: 14 residues. Germline V lookup: CDR1 MNHNS, CDR2 SASEGT. V was clipped by 4 bases and J by 6 bases; unmatched bases: 6.

The V call is TRBV5-8, the J call TRBJ1-6; no reliable D call. The length of the CDR3 is 13 residues. Trimming cost V 7 bases and J 9 bases, with 14 bases left between them. Germline CDR1 SGHTS, CDR2 YDEGEE. The CDR3 loop is CASPNARSSPLHF. The CDR3 DNA reads as TGTGCCAGCCCCAACGCCCGGAGTTCACCCCTCCACTTT. Full variable domain (remainder filled in from reference TRBV5-8 and TRBJ1-6): EAGVTQSPTHLIKTRGQQATLRCSPISGHTSVYWYQQALGLGLQFLLWYDEGEERNRGNFPPRFSGRQFPNYSSELNVNALELEDSALYLCASPNARSSPLHFGNGTRLTVT.

This sequence joins TRBV6-1 and TRBJ2-7; 8 bases agree with TRBD1. Per germline, CDR1 MNHNS and CDR2 SASEGT. V shed 6 bases and J 3 bases; nucleotides not matched to a gene: 4. The CDR3 runs to 13 residues. CDR3 nucleotides: TGTGCCAGCAGGGCAGGGGGCCGCTACGAGCAGTACTTC. Translated, it gives CASRAGGRYEQYF.

This chain uses TRBV5-1 with TRBJ1-2; 7 positions agree with TRBD1. Germline-derived CDR1 and CDR2 are SGHRS and YFSETQ. CDR3 size: 14 residues. V lost 5 bases, J lost 4 bases, and 8 bases stayed unmatched. In DNA, the CDR3 is TGCGCCAGCAGTGTAGGACAGGCCTTCTATGGCTACACCTTC. This codes for CASSVGQAFYGYTF.

V gene TRBV18 combines with J gene TRBJ1-1; D is unclear. CDR1 and CDR2 (germline): KGHSH, LQKENI. The length of the CDR3 is 12 residues. Trimming removed 8 bases at V and 6 bases at J, with 13 bases between. CDR3 residues: CASAPGMAEAFF. CDR3 nucleotides: TGTGCCAGCGCGCCAGGTATGGCTGAAGCTTTCTTT.

The CDR3 reads CASSLAGTSNHEQFF. The CDR3 DNA reads TGCGCCAGCAGCTTGGCCGGGACTAGCAACCATGAGCAGTTCTTC. The V gene is TRBV5-1, the J gene TRBJ2-1; 9 bases line up with TRBD2. With V trimmed by 0 bases and J by 8 bases, 6 bases remained unmatched. From germline, CDR1 is SGHRS and CDR2 YFSETQ. CDR3 length equals 15 residues.

This clone showed up just a few times. The rearrangement joins TRBV6-6 to TRBJ1-3; 7 positions match TRBD1. CDR1 and CDR2 (germline): MNHNY, SVGAGI (reference sequence). The CDR3 has 14 amino acids. The ends lost 6 bases at V and 7 bases at J; junction bases unmatched: 9. CDR3 sequence (DNA): TGTGCCAGCAGAGAGACAGGGTATACGAACACCATATATTTT. It codes for CASRETGYTNTIYF.

The rearrangement links TRBV27 to TRBJ2-7; tentatively, D is TRBD1 (5 bases). V lost 5 bases and J lost 4, with 18 bases in between. CDR1 is MNHEY, CDR2 SMNVEV, per germline (reference sequence). There are 15 residues in the CDR3. The CDR3 is CASSIQGTVGYEQYF. The CDR3 nucleotides read TGTGCCAGCAGTATCCAGGGAACGGTGGGTTACGAGCAGTACTTC.

V and J are TRBV9 and TRBJ2-5, with D possibly TRBD2 on 7 matching bases. Trimming removed 0 bases at V and 2 bases at J, with 14 bases between. This CDR3 has 16 amino acids. Per germline, CDR1 SGDLS and CDR2 YYNGEE. CDR3: CASSVGGGALQETQYF. CDR3 bases: TGTGCCAGCAGCGTAGGAGGGGGGGCCTTACAAGAGACCCAGTACTTC.

Here the CDR3 DNA reads TGTGCCAGCAGTTTAGGGCTGGATACGCAGTATTTT. Residues: CASSLGLDTQYF. The rearrangement joins TRBV28 to TRBJ2-3, with unresolved D. CDR1 is MDHEN and CDR2 is SYDVKM in the germline V gene. CDR3 length: 12 amino acids. The germline V and J ends were trimmed by 2 bases and 6 bases, with 6 bases remaining between them.

The J gene is TRBJ2-7, the V gene TRBV5-1; 7 nucleotides line up with TRBD1. The V and J ends lost 6 bases and 2 bases, in that order; junction bases with no gene match: 5. CDR1 and CDR2 from the germline V gene are SGHRS and YFSETQ. The length of the CDR3 is 13 residues. As DNA, the CDR3 is TGCGCCAGCACCGGGACAGCAACCTACGAGCAGTACTTC. Translating gives CASTGTATYEQYF.

This clone turned up a few times. This chain connects TRBV5-4 to TRBJ2-7; 11 nucleotides line up with TRBD2. This CDR3 region has 18 residues. Germline V gene sequence: CDR1 SGHNT, CDR2 YYREEE (reference sequence). The junction had 19 bases not matched to a gene; V was cut back by 3 bases and J by 8 bases. This CDR3 reads CASSSGRATSGGLHQQYF. CDR3 coding DNA: TGTGCCAGCAGCTCCGGTAGGGCAACTAGCGGGGGCTTACACCAGCAGTACTTC.

This clone has more than one count but fewer than ten. V gene TRBV18 combines with J gene TRBJ2-7; 7 bases match TRBD1. The V gene end was trimmed by 5 bases and the J gene end by 0 bases; junction bases not matched to a gene: 7. CDR1 and CDR2 (germline): KGHSH, LQKENI. The CDR3 totals 15 residues. The CDR3 here is CASSAKQGSSYEQYF. The DNA for the CDR3 is TGTGCCAGCTCAGCTAAACAGGGGAGCTCCTACGAGCAGTACTTC.

The rearrangement uses TRBV30 and TRBJ1-1; D may be TRBD1 (6 bases). The CDR3 length is 13 residues. Germline assignment: CDR1 GTSNPN and CDR2 SVGIG (reference sequence). V lost 3 bases and J 5 bases, leaving 13 bases between the germline ends. The CDR3 reads CAWSTGKKTEAFF. The CDR3 bases are TGTGCCTGGAGCACAGGGAAGAAGACTGAAGCTTTCTTT.

The chain uses TRBV11-3 and TRBJ2-7, with 12 bases lining up with TRBD1. The CDR3 length is 15 residues. With 4 bases clipped from V and 7 bases from J, the junction kept 8 bases outside the gene matches. The germline CDR1 and CDR2 sequences are SGHNT and YENEEA. DNA of the CDR3: TGTGCCAGCAGCTCGGGGACAGGGGGCTCCAGGGAGCAGTACTTC. Its protein is CASSSGTGGSREQYF.

The chain uses TRBV12-5 and TRBJ1-4; the D is unclear. The CDR3 has 16 residues. Trimming took 0 bases from V and 3 from J, leaving 11 bases between them. Germline lookup yields CDR1 LGHNT and CDR2 FRNRAP. The CDR3 is CASGLVRTISNEKLFF. The CDR3 DNA reads as TGTGCTAGTGGTTTGGTGAGAACTATCTCTAATGAAAAACTGTTTTTT.

The chain joins TRBV27 to TRBJ1-6; D is possibly TRBD1 (6 bases). The CDR3 sequence is 15 residues long. Trimming cost V 2 bases and J 7 bases, with 12 bases left between them. Germline V lookup: CDR1 MNHEY, CDR2 SMNVEV (reference sequence). The chain's CDR3 is CASSLRGGMNSPLHF. CDR3 bases: TGTGCCAGCAGTTTAAGGGGGGGCATGAATTCACCCCTCCACTTT.

The chain uses TRBV7-6 and TRBJ2-7; the D gene is possibly TRBD1 (6 bases). The CDR3 contains 14 residues. Trimming left V 2 bases short and J 6 bases short, with 14 bases between. Germline-derived CDR1 and CDR2 are SGHVS and FNYEAQ. This chain's CDR3 is CASSLTGLPSEQYF. The DNA for the CDR3 is TGTGCCAGCAGCTTAACAGGGTTGCCGAGCGAGCAGTACTTC.

The chain recombines TRBV19 with TRBJ2-7; D not resolved. Germline assignment: CDR1 LNHDA and CDR2 SQIVND (reference sequence). Trimming took 4 bases from V and 4 from J, leaving 8 bases between them. The CDR3 contains 12 residues. CDR3 coding DNA: TGTGCCAGTAGTACAGGAAGATACGAGCAGTACTTC. This translates into CASSTGRYEQYF.

The chain combines TRBV5-1 with TRBJ1-1, with D hard to call. The V end was cut by 4 bases, the J end by 0 bases, with 7 bases between. The CDR3 sequence is 13 residues long. Germline V lookup: CDR1 SGHRS, CDR2 YFSETQ. CDR3 sequence (DNA): TGCGCCAGCAGCGATACAGTGAACACTGAAGCTTTCTTT. This codes for CASSDTVNTEAFF.

The genes are TRBV11-3 and TRBJ1-1; D is undetermined. V lost 0 bases and J 6 bases, leaving 17 bases between the germline ends. This CDR3 is built from 16 residues. Looked up from germline, CDR1 is SGHNT and CDR2 is YENEEA. The CDR3 loop reads CASSLESWQAGAEAFF. CDR3 nucleotides: TGTGCCAGCAGCTTAGAGTCCTGGCAGGCGGGAGCTGAAGCTTTCTTT.

In its sample, this clone was seen a few times. The gene calls are TRBV7-9 and TRBJ2-5, with TRBD2 identical over 8 bases. The CDR3 has 14 residues. The V gene's germline CDR1 is SEHNR and CDR2 FQNEAQ (reference sequence). Trimming took 5 bases from V and 4 from J; bases not matched to a gene: 6. CDR3 residues: CASSPGLAGETQYF. CDR3 nucleotides: TGTGCCAGCAGCCCCGGACTAGCTGGAGAGACCCAGTACTTC.

This clone was seen a few times. The V gene is TRBV12-1, the J gene TRBJ2-1; the DNA was not compared with TRBD2, the D call given in the table. TRBV12-1 is annotated as a pseudogene. CDR3 size: 16 residues. The CDR3 here is CASWQCGIPGYNEQFF. CDR3 bases: TGTGCCAGCTGGCAGTGCGGGATCCCAGGCTACAATGAGCAGTTCTTC.

This clone came up once. The rearrangement joins TRBV4-1 to TRBJ1-2, with 10 bases aligning to TRBD1. CDR1 and CDR2 (germline): MGHRA, YSYEKL. The CDR3 spans 16 residues. The V gene end was trimmed by 1 base and the J gene end by 8 bases; junction bases not matched to a gene: 10. CDR3 sequence (DNA): TGCGCCAGCAGCCAAGGTTCCCCGGGACAGGGGAAGGGCTACACCTTC. The encoded protein is CASSQGSPGQGKGYTF.